This paragraph reports one TCR beta chain. Patients in Seattle were enrolled during active infection, then followed longitudinally. This entry belongs to a study of blood T cell repertoires in COVID-19. Method: immunoSEQ multiplex PCR; TCRdb's copy keeps in-frame clones and lacks some. The sample lists about 180,000 clones, over 80% occurring once. The CDR3 is 17 residues long. Trimming pared 3 bases from V and 4 bases from J, leaving 16 bases between. Germline values: CDR1 KGHSH, CDR2 LQKENI. The genes are TRBV18 and TRBJ2-6, with a weak D call TRBD1 (6 bases). The receptor comes from a woman aged 70-85 years with COVID-19, enrolled during active disease. Sequencing was done on a sample of peripheral blood. This CDR3 reads CASSPLTTGYGANVLTF. Written as DNA, the CDR3 is TGTGCCAGCTCACCCCTCACTACAGGGTACGGGGCCAACGTCCTGACTTTC.